The entry below gives a single TCR beta chain sequence along with its context. Libraries were prepared by immunoSEQ multiplex PCR; TCRdb keeps only in-frame clonotypes and omits some of them. The data show approximately 60,000 clones, with about four fifths seen just once and approximately 4.7% held by the top ten. This entry comes from a study of Tregs in tolerant kidney transplant recipients. The junction had 11 bases not matched to a gene; V was cut back by 6 bases and J by 1 base. CDR3 length: 16 residues. Germline values: CDR1 SNHLY, CDR2 FYNNEI. The sequenced material came from CD4+ T cells from blood. The J gene is TRBJ1-1, the V gene TRBV2; 7 bases align to TRBD1. This sequence was found in a human donor in good health. CDR3 sequence: CASRREGALRNTEAFF. DNA of the CDR3: TGTGCCAGCAGAAGGGAGGGGGCGCTGAGGAACACTGAAGCTTTCTTT.